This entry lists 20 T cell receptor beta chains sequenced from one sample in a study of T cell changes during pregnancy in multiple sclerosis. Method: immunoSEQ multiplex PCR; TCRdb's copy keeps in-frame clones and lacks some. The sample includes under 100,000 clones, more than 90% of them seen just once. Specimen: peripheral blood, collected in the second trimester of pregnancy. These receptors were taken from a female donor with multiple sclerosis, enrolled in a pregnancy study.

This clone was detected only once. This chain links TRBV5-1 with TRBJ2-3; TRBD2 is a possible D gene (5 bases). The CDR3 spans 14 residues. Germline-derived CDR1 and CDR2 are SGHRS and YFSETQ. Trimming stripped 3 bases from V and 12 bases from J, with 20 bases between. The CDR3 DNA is TGCGCCAGCAGCTCCTCGGGAACGGCCCCAATTCAGTATTTT. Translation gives CASSSSGTAPIQYF. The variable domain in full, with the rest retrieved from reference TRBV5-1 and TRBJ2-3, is KAGVTQTPRYLIKTRGQQVTLSCSPISGHRSVSWYQQTPGQGLQFLFEYFSETQRNKGNFPGRFSGRQFSNSRSEMNVSTLELGDSALYLCASSSSGTAPIQYFGPGTRLTVL.

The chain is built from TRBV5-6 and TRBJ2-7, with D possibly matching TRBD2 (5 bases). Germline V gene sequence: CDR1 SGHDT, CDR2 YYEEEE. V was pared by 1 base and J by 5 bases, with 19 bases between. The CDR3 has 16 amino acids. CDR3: CASSLFAGLIAHEQYF. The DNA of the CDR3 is TGTGCCAGCAGCTTGTTCGCCGGACTCATTGCCCACGAGCAGTACTTC. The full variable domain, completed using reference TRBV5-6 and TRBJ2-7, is DAGVTQSPTHLIKTRGQQVTLRCSPKSGHDTVSWYQQALGQGPQFIFQYYEEEERQRGNFPDRFSGHQFPNYSSELNVNALLLGDSALYLCASSLFAGLIAHEQYFGPGTRLTVT.

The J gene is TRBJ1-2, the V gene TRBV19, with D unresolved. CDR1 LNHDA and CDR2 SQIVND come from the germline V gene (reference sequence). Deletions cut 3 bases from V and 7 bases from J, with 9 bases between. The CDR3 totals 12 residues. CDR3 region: CASSMSLGGYTF. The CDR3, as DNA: TGTGCCAGTAGTATGAGTCTTGGTGGCTACACCTTC.

Here the CDR3 reads CASSLEEQATYEQYF. As DNA, the CDR3 is TGTGCCAGCAGCTTAGAGGAACAGGCGACCTACGAGCAGTACTTC. The rearrangement links TRBV7-8 to TRBJ2-7; D perhaps matches TRBD1 (5 bases). The length of the CDR3 is 15 residues. Germline V lookup: CDR1 SGHVS, CDR2 FQNEAQ. The V end lost 1 base, the J end lost 2 bases, and 12 bases lay between the germline ends.

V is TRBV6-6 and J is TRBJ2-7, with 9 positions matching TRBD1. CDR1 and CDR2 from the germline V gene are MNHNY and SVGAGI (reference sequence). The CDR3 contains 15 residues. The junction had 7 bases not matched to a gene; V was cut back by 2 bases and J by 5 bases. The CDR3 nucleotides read TGTGCCAGCAGTTACACCGGGACAGGGTCAAACGAGCAGTACTTC. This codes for CASSYTGTGSNEQYF.

CDR3 nucleotide sequence: TGCAGCGTTGAAAGTCGACTAGCGGCGACAGATACGCAGTATTTT. Protein product: CSVESRLAATDTQYF. V is TRBV29-1 and J is TRBJ2-3; 9 bases align to TRBD2. V was clipped by 2 bases and J by 3 bases; unmatched bases: 6. Per the germline V gene, CDR1 is SQVTM and CDR2 is ANQGSEA. CDR3 length: 15 amino acids.

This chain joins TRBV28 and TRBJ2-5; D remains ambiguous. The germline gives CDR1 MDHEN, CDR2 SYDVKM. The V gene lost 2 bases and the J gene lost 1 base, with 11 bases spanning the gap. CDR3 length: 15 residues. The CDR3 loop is CASSLTPAGQETQYF. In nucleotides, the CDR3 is TGTGCCAGCAGTTTAACCCCAGCAGGCCAAGAGACCCAGTACTTC.

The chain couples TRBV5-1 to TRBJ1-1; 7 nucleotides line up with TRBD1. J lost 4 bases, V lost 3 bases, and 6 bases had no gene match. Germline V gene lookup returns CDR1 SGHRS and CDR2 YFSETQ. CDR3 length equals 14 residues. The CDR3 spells CASSSGGRSTEAFF. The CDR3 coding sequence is TGCGCCAGCAGCTCAGGGGGGCGCAGCACTGAAGCTTTCTTT.

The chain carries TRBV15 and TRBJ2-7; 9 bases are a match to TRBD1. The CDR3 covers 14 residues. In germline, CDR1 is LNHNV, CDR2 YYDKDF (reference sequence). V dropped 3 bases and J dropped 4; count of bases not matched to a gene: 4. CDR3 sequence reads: CATSSGQGRYEQYF. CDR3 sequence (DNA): TGTGCCACCAGCAGCGGACAGGGGAGGTACGAGCAGTACTTC.

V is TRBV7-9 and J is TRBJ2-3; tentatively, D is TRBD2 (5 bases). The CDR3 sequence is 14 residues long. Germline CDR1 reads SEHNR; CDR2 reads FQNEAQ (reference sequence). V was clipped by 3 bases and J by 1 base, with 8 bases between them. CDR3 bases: TGTGCCAGCAGCTTCTTTAGCGGCACAGATACGCAGTATTTT. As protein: CASSFFSGTDTQYF.

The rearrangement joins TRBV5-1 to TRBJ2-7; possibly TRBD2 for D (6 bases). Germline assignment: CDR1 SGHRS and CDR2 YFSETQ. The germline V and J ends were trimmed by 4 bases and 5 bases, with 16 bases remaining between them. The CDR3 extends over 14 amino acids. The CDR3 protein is CASSPLVGGNEQYF. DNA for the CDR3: TGCGCCAGCAGCCCTTTAGTCGGCGGGAACGAGCAGTACTTC.

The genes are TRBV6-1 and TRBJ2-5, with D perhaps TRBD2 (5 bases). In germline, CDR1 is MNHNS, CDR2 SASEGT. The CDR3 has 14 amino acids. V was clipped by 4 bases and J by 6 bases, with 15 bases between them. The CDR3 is CASSVDFGEKTQYF. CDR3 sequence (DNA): TGTGCCAGCAGTGTGGACTTTGGAGAAAAGACCCAGTACTTC.

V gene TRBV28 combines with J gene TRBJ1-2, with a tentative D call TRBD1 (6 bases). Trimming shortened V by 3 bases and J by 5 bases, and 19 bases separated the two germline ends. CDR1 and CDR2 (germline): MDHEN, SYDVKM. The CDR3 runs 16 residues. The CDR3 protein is CASSFPPGEKGYGYTF. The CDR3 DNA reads TGTGCCAGCAGTTTTCCGCCAGGGGAAAAAGGGTATGGCTACACCTTC.

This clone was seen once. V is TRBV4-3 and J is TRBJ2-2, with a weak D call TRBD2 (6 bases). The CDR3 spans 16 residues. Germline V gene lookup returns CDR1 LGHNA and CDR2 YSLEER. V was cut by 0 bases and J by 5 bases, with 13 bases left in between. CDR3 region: CASSQESGVGTGELFF. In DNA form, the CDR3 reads TGCGCCAGCAGCCAAGAATCGGGAGTTGGAACCGGGGAGCTGTTTTTT.

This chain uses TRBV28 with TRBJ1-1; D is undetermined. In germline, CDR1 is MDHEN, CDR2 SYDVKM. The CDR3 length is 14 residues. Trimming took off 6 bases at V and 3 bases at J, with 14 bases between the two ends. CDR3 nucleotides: TGTGCCAGCAGCTCTGGACTTCCCTACACTGAAGCTTTCTTT. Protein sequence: CASSSGLPYTEAFF.

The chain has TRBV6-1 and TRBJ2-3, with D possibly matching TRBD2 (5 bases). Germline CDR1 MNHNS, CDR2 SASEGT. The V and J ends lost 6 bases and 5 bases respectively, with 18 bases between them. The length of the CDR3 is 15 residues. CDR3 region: CASRRVALEVDTQYF. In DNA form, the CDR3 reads TGTGCCAGCAGGAGGGTAGCCCTTGAGGTAGATACGCAGTATTTT.

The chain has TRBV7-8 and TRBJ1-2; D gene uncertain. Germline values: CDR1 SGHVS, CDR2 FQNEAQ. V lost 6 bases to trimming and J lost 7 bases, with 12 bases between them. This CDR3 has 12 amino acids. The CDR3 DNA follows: TGTGCCAGCAGGAGCCAGGCATCTGGCTACACCTTC. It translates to CASRSQASGYTF. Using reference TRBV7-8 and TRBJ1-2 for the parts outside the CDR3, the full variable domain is GAGVSQSPRYKVAKRGQDVALRCDPISGHVSLFWYQQALGQGPEFLTYFQNEAQLDKSGLPSDRFFAERPEGSVSTLKIQRTQQEDSAVYLCASRSQASGYTFGSGTRLTVV.

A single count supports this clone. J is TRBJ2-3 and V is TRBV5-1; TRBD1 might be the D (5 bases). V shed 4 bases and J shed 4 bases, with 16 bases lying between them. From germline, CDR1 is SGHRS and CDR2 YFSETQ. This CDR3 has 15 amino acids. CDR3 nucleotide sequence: TGCGCCAGCAGCGAGACAGCGACGGTCGCAGATACGCAGTATTTT. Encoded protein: CASSETATVADTQYF.

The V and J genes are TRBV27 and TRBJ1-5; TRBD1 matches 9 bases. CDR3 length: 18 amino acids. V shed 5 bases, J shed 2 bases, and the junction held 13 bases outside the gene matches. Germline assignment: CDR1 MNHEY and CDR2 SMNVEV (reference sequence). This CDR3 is CASSLQGAFDRGNQPQHF. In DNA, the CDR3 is TGTGCCAGCAGTCTACAGGGGGCCTTTGATCGTGGCAATCAGCCCCAGCATTTT.

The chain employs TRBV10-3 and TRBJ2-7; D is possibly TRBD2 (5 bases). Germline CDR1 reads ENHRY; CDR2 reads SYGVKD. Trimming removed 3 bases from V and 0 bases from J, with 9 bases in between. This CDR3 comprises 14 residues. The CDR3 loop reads CAISEGGLSYEQYF. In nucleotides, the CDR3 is TGTGCCATCAGTGAAGGCGGGCTCTCCTACGAGCAGTACTTC.